This TCR beta chain originates from a study of CD8+ T cells in alopecia areata. About the study: The duration of tofacitinib was 6 to 18 months, with 6 months off drug afterward.

Whole-study findings and limits: Lesional scalp, especially alopecia totalis/universalis, showed higher clonality than normal scalp.

In the case of this clone: Its specificity is not known.

Following RNA extraction, reverse transcription yielded cDNA that acted as the sequencing template. Repertoires were generated with immunoSEQ multiplex PCR, while TCRdb's copy carries only in-frame clones and drops some. The sample lists 150,000 to 200,000 clones, 59% seen once, with about 14% in the top ten. The ends lost 6 bases at V and 6 bases at J; junction bases unmatched: 10. The CDR3 runs to 16 residues. Looked up from germline, CDR1 is GTSNPN and CDR2 is SVGIG (reference sequence). The chain recombines TRBV30 with TRBJ2-2, with 13 bases that match TRBD2. The specimen was CD4+ T cells sorted from blood, collected at week 0. The receptor was derived from a human donor with alopecia areata. This CDR3 is CACPGGTSGVSGELFF. DNA for the CDR3: TGTGCCTGTCCTGGAGGGACTAGCGGGGTATCCGGGGAGCTGTTTTTT.